The 6 T cell receptor beta chains listed next were all sequenced from one sample in a study of post-analysis software for immune sequencing data. Study conclusions and caveats: Patients carried several TRBV segments more frequently than controls did, and TRBV5-6, TRBV5-1 and TRBV20-1 were among them.

Unique molecular identifiers were present in the TCR beta cDNA libraries. TCRdb analysed the PCR reads with MiXCR anew, one entry per CDR3 protein. The data hold roughly 870,000 distinct CDR3 sequences, with about 57% observed a single time. Their cognate antigens are unknown. Sample: blood. The source is a girl aged 10 to 17 with multiple sclerosis.

V is TRBV12-3 or TRBV12-4 and J is TRBJ2-2; 11 bases line up with TRBD2. This CDR3 has 16 residues. Unmatched junction bases numbered 15, after V lost 11 bases and J lost 7 bases. In DNA, the CDR3 is TGTGCCTCGTTCCCCGGTCTAGCGGGAGGCCACGGGGAGCTGTTTTTT. Its protein is CASFPGLAGGHGELFF.

This clonotype showed up many times. The chain uses TRBV6-4 and TRBJ2-1; 8 positions agree with TRBD2. CDR1 is MRHNA, CDR2 SNTAGT, per germline. The CDR3 runs 16 residues. V gave up 0 bases and J gave up 6 bases; unmatched junction bases: 7. Here the CDR3 reads CASSDSSAGDSNEQFF. As DNA, the CDR3 is TGTGCCAGCAGTGACTCTTCAGCGGGAGACAGCAATGAGCAGTTCTTC.

The DNA for the CDR3 is TGTGCCAGCAGCCGCGGGTTAGCGGACTACGAGCAGTACTTC. As protein: CASSRGLADYEQYF. V is TRBV7-8 and J is TRBJ2-5, with D possibly matching TRBD2 (6 bases). The assigned J gene may be wrong: the sequence end matches TRBJ2-7 better. CDR3 size: 14 residues. Per the germline V gene, CDR1 is SGHVS and CDR2 is FQNEAQ.

The rearrangement joins TRBV9 to TRBJ2-7; 9 nucleotides match TRBD1. J gave up 5 bases and V 0 bases, and 6 bases lay outside the gene matches. Germline V gene lookup returns CDR1 SGDLS and CDR2 YYNGEE. The CDR3 is made up of 15 amino acids. In DNA, the CDR3 is TGTGCCAGCAGCGTAGGGGTCACAGGGGGCAACGAGCAGTACTTC. It codes for CASSVGVTGGNEQYF.

This rearrangement joins TRBV20-1 to TRBJ2-1; TRBD2 matches at 7 bases. The CDR3 loop spans 15 amino acids. With 0 bases clipped from V and 9 bases from J, the junction kept 11 bases outside the gene matches. Germline V CDR1 and CDR2: DFQATT, SNEGSKA (reference sequence). The DNA of the CDR3 is TGCAGTGCTAGAGATAGCCAGCGGGATGGTGTTGAGCAGTTCTTC. Translated: CSARDSQRDGVEQFF.

The gene calls are TRBV29-1 and TRBJ2-3; TRBD1 matches 10 bases. The CDR3 consists of 15 residues. The trim removed 3 bases at V and 5 bases at J, leaving 8 bases unmatched. CDR1 SQVTM and CDR2 ANQGSEA come from the germline V gene. The CDR3 DNA sequence: TGCAGCGTTGAGCCCACGGACAGGGGGGAAGATACGCAGTATTTT. It specifies CSVEPTDRGEDTQYF.